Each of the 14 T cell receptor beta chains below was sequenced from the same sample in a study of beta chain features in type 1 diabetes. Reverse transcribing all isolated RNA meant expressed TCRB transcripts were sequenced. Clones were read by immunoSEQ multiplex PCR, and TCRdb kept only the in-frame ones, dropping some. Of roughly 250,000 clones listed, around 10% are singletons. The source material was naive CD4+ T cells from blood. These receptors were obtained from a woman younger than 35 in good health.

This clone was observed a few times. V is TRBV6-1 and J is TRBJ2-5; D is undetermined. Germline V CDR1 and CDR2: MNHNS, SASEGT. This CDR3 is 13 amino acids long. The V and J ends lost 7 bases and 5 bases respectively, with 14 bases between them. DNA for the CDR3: TGTGCCAGCATCAAAGCAGCGAGGGAGACCCAGTACTTC. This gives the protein CASIKAARETQYF.

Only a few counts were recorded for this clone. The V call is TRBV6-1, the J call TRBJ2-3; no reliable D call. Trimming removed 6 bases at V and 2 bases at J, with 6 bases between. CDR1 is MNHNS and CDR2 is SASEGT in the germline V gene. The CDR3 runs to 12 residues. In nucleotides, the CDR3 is TGTGCCAGCAGAAGCCACACAGATACGCAGTATTTT. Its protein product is CASRSHTDTQYF.

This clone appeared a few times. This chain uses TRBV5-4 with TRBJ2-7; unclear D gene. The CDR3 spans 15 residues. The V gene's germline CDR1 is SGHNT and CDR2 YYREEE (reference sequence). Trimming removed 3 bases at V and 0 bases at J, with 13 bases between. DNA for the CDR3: TGTGCCAGCAGCTCAAGAGCGAGTAGCTCCTACGAGCAGTACTTC. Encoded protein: CASSSRASSSYEQYF.

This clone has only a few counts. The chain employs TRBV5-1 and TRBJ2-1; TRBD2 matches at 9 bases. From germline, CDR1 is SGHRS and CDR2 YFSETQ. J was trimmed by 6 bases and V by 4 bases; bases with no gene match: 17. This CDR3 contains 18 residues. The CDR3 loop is CASSRDVGLAGTLNEQFF. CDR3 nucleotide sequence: TGCGCCAGCAGCCGTGATGTGGGGCTAGCGGGGACCCTCAATGAGCAGTTCTTC.

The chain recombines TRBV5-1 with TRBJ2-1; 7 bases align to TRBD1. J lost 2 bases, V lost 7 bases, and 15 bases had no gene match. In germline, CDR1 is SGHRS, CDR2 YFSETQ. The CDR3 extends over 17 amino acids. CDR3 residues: CASFNPLSGQTYNEQFF. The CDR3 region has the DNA TGCGCCAGCTTCAACCCCCTCTCGGGACAGACCTACAATGAGCAGTTCTTC.

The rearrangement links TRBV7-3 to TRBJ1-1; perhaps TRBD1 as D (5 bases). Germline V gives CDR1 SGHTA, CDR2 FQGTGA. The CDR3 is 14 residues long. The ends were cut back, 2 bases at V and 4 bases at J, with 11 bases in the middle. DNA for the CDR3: TGTGCCAGCAGCTTAGGGGGGATCGGCACTGAAGCTTTCTTT. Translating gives CASSLGGIGTEAFF.

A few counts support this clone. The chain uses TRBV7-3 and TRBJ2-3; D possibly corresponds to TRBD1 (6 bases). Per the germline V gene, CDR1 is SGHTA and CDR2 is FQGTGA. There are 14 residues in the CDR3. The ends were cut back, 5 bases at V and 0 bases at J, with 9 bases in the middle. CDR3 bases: TGTGCCAGCAGCCCCACAGGGAGCACAGATACGCAGTATTTT. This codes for CASSPTGSTDTQYF.

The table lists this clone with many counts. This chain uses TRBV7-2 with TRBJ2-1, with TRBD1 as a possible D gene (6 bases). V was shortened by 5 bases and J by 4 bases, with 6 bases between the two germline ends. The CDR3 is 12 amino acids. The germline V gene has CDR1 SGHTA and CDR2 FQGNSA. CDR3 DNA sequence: TGTGCCAGCAGCACAGGGTACAATGAGCAGTTCTTC. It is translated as CASSTGYNEQFF. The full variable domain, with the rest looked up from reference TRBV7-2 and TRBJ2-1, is GAGVSQSPSNKVTEKGKDVELRCDPISGHTALYWYRQSLGQGLEFLIYFQGNSAPDKSGLPSDRFSAERTGGSVSTLTIQRTQQEDSAVYLCASSTGYNEQFFGPGTRLTVL.

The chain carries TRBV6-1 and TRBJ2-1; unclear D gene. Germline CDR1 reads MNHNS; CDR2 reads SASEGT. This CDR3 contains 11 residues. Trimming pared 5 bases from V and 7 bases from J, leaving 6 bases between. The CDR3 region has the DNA TGTGCCAGCAGTCCCCTGAATGAGCAGTTCTTC. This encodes CASSPLNEQFF.

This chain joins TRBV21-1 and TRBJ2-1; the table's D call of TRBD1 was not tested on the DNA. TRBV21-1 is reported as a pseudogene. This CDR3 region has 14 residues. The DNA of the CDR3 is TGTGCCAGCAGCAACGGGGACAGGGTAGGTGAGCAGTTCTTC. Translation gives CASSNGDRVGEQFF.

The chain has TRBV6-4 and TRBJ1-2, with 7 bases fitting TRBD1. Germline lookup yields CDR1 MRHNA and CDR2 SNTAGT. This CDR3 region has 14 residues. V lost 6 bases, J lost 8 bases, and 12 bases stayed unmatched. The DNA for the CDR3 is TGTGCCAGCAGAGAATCGACAGGGACGGGAGGCTACACCTTC. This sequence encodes CASRESTGTGGYTF.

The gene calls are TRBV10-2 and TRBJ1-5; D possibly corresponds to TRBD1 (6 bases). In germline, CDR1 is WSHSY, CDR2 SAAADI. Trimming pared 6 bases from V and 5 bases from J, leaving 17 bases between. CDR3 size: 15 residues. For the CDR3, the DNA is TGCGCCAGCAGGACGGGACACTCCCAAGATCAGCCCCAGCATTTT. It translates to CASRTGHSQDQPQHF.

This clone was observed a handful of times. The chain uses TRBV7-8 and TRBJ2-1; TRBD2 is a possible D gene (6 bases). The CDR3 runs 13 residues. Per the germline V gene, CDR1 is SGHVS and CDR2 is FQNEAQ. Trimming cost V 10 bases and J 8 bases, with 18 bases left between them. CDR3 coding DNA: TGTGCCACCCTCGATGGGGGGTACGATGAGCAGTTCTTC. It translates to CATLDGGYDEQFF.

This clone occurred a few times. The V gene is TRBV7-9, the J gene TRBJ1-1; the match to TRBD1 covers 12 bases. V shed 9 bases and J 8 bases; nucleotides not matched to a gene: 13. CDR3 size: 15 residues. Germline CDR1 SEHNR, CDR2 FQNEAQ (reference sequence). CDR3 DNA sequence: TGTGCCAGTCAAGGAGAGGGGACAGGGGGCAAGGAAGCTTTCTTT. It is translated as CASQGEGTGGKEAFF. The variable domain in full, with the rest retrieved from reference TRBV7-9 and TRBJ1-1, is DTGVSQNPRHKITKRGQNVTFRCDPISEHNRLYWYRQTLGQGPEFLTYFQNEAQLEKSRLLSDRFSAERPKGSFSTLEIQRTEQGDSAMYLCASQGEGTGGKEAFFGQGTRLTVV.